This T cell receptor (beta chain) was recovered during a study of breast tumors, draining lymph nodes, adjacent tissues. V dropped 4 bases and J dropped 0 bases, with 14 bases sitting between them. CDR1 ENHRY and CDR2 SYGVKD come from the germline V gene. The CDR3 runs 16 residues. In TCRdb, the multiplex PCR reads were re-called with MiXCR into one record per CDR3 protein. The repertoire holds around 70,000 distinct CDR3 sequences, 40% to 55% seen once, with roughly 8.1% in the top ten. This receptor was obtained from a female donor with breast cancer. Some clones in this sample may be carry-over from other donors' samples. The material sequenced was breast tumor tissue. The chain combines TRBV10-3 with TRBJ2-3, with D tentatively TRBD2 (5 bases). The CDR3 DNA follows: TGTGCCATCAGTGGTCCCCCAGCGGCTAGCACAGATACGCAGTATTTT. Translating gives CAISGPPAASTDTQYF.